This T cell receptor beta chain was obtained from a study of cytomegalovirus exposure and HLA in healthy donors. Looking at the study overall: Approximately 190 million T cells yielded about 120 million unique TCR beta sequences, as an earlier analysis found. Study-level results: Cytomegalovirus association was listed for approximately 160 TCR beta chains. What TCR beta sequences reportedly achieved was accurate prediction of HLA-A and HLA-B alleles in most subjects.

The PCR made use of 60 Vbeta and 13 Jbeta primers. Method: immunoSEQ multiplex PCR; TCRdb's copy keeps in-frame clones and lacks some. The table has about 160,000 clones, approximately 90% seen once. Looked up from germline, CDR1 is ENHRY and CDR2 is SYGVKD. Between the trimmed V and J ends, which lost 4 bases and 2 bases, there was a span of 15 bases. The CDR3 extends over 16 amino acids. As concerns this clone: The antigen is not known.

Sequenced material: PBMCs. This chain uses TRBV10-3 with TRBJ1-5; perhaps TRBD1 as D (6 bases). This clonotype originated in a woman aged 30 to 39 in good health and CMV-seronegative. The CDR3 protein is CAISARGGRGNQPQHF. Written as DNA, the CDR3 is TGTGCCATCAGTGCCCGGGGGGGGCGAGGCAATCAGCCCCAGCATTTT.